This T cell receptor (beta chain) was found in a study of beta chain features in type 1 diabetes. Germline V gene lookup returns CDR1 SGHTA and CDR2 FQGNSA. This CDR3 is built from 14 residues. V lost 0 bases and J lost 8, with 13 bases in between. Reverse transcribing all isolated RNA meant expressed TCRB transcripts were sequenced. Method: immunoSEQ multiplex PCR; TCRdb's copy keeps in-frame clones and lacks some. The sample has over 150,000 clones; approximately 8.1% are singletons. The chain recombines TRBV7-2 with TRBJ1-2; D possibly corresponds to TRBD1 (5 bases). Material for sequencing was central memory CD4+ T cells from blood. The receptor comes from a man between 18 and 35 years old in good health. The CDR3 DNA reads as TGTGCCAGCAGCTTAGCGCGGGGGGGAAGAGGCTACACCTTC. This encodes CASSLARGGRGYTF.